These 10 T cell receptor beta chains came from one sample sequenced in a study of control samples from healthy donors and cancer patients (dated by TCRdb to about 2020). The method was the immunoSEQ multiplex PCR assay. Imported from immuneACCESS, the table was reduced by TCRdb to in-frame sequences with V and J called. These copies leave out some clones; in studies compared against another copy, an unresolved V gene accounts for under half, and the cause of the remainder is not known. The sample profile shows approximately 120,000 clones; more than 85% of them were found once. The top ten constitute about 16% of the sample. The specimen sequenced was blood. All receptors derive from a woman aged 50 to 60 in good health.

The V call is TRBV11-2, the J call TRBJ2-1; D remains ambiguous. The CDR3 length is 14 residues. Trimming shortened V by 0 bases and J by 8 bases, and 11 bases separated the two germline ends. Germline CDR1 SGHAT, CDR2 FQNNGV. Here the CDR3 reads CASSLEPAGDEQFF. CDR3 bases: TGTGCCAGCAGCTTAGAACCCGCTGGCGATGAGCAGTTCTTC.

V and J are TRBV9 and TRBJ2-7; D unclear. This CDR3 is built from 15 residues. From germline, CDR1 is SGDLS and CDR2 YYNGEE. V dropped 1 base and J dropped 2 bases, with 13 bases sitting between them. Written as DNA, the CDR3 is TGTGCCAGCAGCGTATTCGCAGGTGCCCCCTACGAGCAGTACTTC. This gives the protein CASSVFAGAPYEQYF.

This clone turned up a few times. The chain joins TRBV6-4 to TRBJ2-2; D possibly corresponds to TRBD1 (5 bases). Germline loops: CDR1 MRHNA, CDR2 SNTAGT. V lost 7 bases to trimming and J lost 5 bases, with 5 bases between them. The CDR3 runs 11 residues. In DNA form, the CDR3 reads TGTGCCAGCAAGGGGACCGGGGAGCTGTTTTTT. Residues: CASKGTGELFF.

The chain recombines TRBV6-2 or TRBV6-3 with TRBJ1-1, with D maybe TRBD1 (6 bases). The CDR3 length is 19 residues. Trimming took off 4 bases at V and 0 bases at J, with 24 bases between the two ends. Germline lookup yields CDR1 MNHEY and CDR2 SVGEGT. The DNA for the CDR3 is TGTGCCAGCAGTTTATCCTCCGGGACACACGTTTACATGAACACTGAAGCTTTCTTT. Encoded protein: CASSLSSGTHVYMNTEAFF.

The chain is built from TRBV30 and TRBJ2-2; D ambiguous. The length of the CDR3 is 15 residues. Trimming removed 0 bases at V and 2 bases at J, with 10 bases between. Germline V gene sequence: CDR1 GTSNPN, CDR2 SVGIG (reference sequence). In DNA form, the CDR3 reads TGTGCCTGGAGTGTAGGCGAAATTAACACCGGGGAGCTGTTTTTT. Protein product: CAWSVGEINTGELFF.

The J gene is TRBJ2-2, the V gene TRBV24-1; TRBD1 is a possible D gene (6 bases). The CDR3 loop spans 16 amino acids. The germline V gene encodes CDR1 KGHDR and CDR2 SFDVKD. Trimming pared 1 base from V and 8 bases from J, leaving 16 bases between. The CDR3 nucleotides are TGTGCCACCAGTGATTTAGCTCTAACAGGGTCTGGGGAGCTGTTTTTT. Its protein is CATSDLALTGSGELFF.

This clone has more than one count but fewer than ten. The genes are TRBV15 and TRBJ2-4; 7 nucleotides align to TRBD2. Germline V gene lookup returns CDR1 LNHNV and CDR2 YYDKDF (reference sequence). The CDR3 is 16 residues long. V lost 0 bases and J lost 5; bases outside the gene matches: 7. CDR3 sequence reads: CATSREGTGGQNIQYF. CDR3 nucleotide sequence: TGTGCCACCAGCAGAGAGGGAACGGGAGGCCAAAACATTCAGTACTTC.

The CDR3 reads CASSFDPRGPNYGYTF. CDR3 in DNA: TGTGCCAGCAGTTTCGACCCCAGGGGCCCTAACTATGGCTACACCTTC. This sequence joins TRBV27 and TRBJ1-2; a possible D gene is TRBD1 (6 bases). The V end was cut by 3 bases, the J end by 0 bases, with 14 bases between. Germline lookup yields CDR1 MNHEY and CDR2 SMNVEV (reference sequence). The CDR3 contains 16 residues.

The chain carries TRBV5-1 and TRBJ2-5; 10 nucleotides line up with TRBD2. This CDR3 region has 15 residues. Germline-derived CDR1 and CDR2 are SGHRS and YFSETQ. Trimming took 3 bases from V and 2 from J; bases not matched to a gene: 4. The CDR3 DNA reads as TGCGCCAGCAGCTCCGAGCGGGAGGGACAAGAGACCCAGTACTTC. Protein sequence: CASSSEREGQETQYF.

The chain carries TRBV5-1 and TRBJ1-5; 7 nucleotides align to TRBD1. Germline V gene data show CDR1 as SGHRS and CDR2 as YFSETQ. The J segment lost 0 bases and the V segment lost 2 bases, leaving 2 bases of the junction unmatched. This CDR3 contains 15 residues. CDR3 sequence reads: CASSFGTASNQPQHF. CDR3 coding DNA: TGCGCCAGCAGCTTCGGGACAGCTAGCAATCAGCCCCAGCATTTT. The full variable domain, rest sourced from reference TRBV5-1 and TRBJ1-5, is KAGVTQTPRYLIKTRGQQVTLSCSPISGHRSVSWYQQTPGQGLQFLFEYFSETQRNKGNFPGRFSGRQFSNSRSEMNVSTLELGDSALYLCASSFGTASNQPQHFGDGTRLSIL.